This is a list of T cell receptor beta chains from one sample in a study of T cells after yellow fever vaccination. TCRdb passed the 5' RACE reads through MiXCR, listing each CDR3 protein once. The data contain nearly 550,000 distinct CDR3 sequences, roughly 19% of them singletons. The specimen comprised PBMCs, sampled 15 days after the yellow fever booster vaccination. These receptors originate from a man aged 25 to 40 who received the YFV17D yellow fever vaccine. CDR3s include the opening cysteine and the closing phenylalanine or tryptophan. The order of the fields is D gene, V gene, J gene, clone size, CDR3 DNA, CDR3 protein. The D gene is left open where the match is weak. Clone sizes are given selectively: once, few, many, or a class where the clone is expanded.

TRBD2	TRBV7-7	TRBJ2-3	few	TGTGCTAGCAGCTTAACTAGCGGGAACACAGATACGCAGTATTTT	CASSLTSGNTDTQYF
NA	TRBV29-1	TRBJ2-1	few	TGCAGCGTTGGGGCAGGAAGGGGCGAGCAGTTCTTC	CSVGAGRGEQFF
TRBD2	TRBV20-1	TRBJ2-1	few	TGCAGTGCTGCCCGACTAGCTGGGTTTTACAATGAGCAGTTCTTC	CSAARLAGFYNEQFF
NA	TRBV10-3	TRBJ2-1	NA	TGTGCCACCGTACCTTGGCTTGCGGGACAGACGATTCGACGGCAGTTCTTC	CATVPWLAGQTIRRQFF
NA	TRBV5-1	TRBJ2-2	few	TGCGCCAGCAGACTGGCTAGCGGGGAGCTGTTTTTT	CASRLASGELFF
NA	TRBV7-2	TRBJ2-3	NA	TGTGCCAGCAGCTTCCCCTTGGCGGGACCCACAGATACGCAGTATTTT	CASSFPLAGPTDTQYF
NA	TRBV12-3/TRBV12-4	TRBJ1-6	NA	TGTGCCAGCAGTTTTAAACAGAATAATTCACCCCTCCACTTT	CASSFKQNNSPLHF
NA	TRBV12-3/TRBV12-4	TRBJ1-1	NA	TGTGCCAGCAGTTTCGGACAGACTGAAGCTTTCTTT	CASSFGQTEAFF
TRBD2	TRBV20-1	TRBJ2-7	NA	TGCAGTGCTAGACTAGCGGGAGATTACGAGCAGTACTTC	CSARLAGDYEQYF
NA	TRBV7-9	TRBJ2-6	NA	TGTGCCAGCAGCCTCGGACAGACTGGGGCCAACGTCCTGACTTTC	CASSLGQTGANVLTF
TRBD2	TRBV11-2	TRBJ2-3	NA	TGTGCCAGCAGCTTAGACGGCGGGAGGCCTAGCACAGATACGCAGTATTTT	CASSLDGGRPSTDTQYF
TRBD2	TRBV12-3/TRBV12-4	TRBJ2-5	few	TGTGCCAGCAGTTCCTCCTTTCGCGGGAGGGCCGGGGAGACCCAGTACTTC	CASSSSFRGRAGETQYF
NA	TRBV5-1	TRBJ2-3	NA	TGCGCCAGCAGCTTGGCCGGTAGCCCTTCGGTTGATACGCAGTATTTT	CASSLAGSPSVDTQYF
NA	TRBV7-2	TRBJ2-5	few	TGTGCCAGCAGCTTTGGCAGGCTCGTAGGAGAGACCCAGTACTTC	CASSFGRLVGETQYF
NA	TRBV4-3	TRBJ2-5	NA	TGCGCCAGCAGCCAAGAAGACGGAGAAGAGACCCAGTACTTC	CASSQEDGEETQYF
NA	TRBV7-8	TRBJ2-3	few	TGTGCCAGCAGCTTAAATTTGTGGGGACCAGATACGCAGTATTTT	CASSLNLWGPDTQYF
NA	TRBV6-2/TRBV6-3	TRBJ2-4	few	TGTGCCAGCAGTGGACCAGGACTAGCCAAAAACATTCAGTACTTC	CASSGPGLAKNIQYF
NA	TRBV15	TRBJ2-7	NA	TGTGCCACCAGCAGAGAAATGGGTCTTACCTACGAGCAGTACTTC	CATSREMGLTYEQYF
NA	TRBV7-2	TRBJ2-4	few	TGTGCCAGCAGCTTAGACCGACAAATTCAGTACTTC	CASSLDRQIQYF
TRBD2	TRBV5-6	TRBJ2-1	few	TGTGCCAGCAGCTTGGAGGTCTCGGGGGGTGATGAGCAGTTCTTC	CASSLEVSGGDEQFF
NA	TRBV21-1	TRBJ2-3	few	TGTGCCACCCCCCCTTTTCGAGCGGGAGGCCCCGGTAGCACAGATACGCAGTATTTT	CATPPFRAGGPGSTDTQYF
TRBD2	TRBV5-1	TRBJ2-3	NA	TGCGCCAGCAGCTCCGGGACTAGCGGCTTCACAGATACGCAGTATTTT	CASSSGTSGFTDTQYF
TRBD2	TRBV7-9	TRBJ2-2	few	TGTGCCAGCAGCTTCGGGAGGGCCCTGAACGGGGAGCTGTTTTTT	CASSFGRALNGELFF
NA	TRBV24-1	TRBJ2-1	few	TGTGCCACCAGTGCCTCCCTGGGAGACAATGAGCAGTTCTTC	CATSASLGDNEQFF
NA	TRBV20-1	TRBJ2-5	NA	TGCAGTGCTAGAGAAAGGACACCTCAGTACTTC	CSARERTPQYF
NA	TRBV19	TRBJ2-4	NA	TGTGCCAGTAGTATGGAGCAAAAGGAGGCCAAAAACATTCAGTACTTC	CASSMEQKEAKNIQYF
NA	TRBV3-1	TRBJ2-5	NA	TGTGCCAGCAGCCAAGAGGTTCACCAAGAGACCCAGTACTTC	CASSQEVHQETQYF
NA	TRBV20-1	TRBJ1-1	few	TGCAGTGCCAACCATTTGGGGGGGGACACTGAAGCTTTCTTT	CSANHLGGDTEAFF
NA	TRBV7-2	TRBJ2-7	many	TGTGCCAGCCGGAGGGGTACACACGAGCAGTACTTC	CASRRGTHEQYF
NA	TRBV7-8	TRBJ2-1	NA	TGTGCCAGCAGCGTCCCAGTTCTCGGGTTTTCCCCCAATGAGCAGTTCTTC	CASSVPVLGFSPNEQFF
NA	TRBV20-1	TRBJ2-7	NA	TGCAGTGCTAGAGCCGACTACGAGCAGTACTTC	CSARADYEQYF
NA	TRBV7-9	TRBJ2-1	once	TGTGCCAGCAGCCGTATGGTGTCCAGGGGGGCCCACAATGAGCAGTTCTTC	CASSRMVSRGAHNEQFF
NA	TRBV18	TRBJ2-7	few	TGTGCCACCTCTGACGGTATCTCCTACGAGCAGTACTTC	CATSDGISYEQYF
NA	TRBV9	TRBJ2-7	few	TGTGCCACCAGGTTGTCCTACGAGCAGTACTTC	CATRLSYEQYF
NA	TRBV11-2	TRBJ2-2	NA	TGTGCCAGCAGCTGGGCTCAGAACACCGGGGAGCTGTTTTTT	CASSWAQNTGELFF
NA	TRBV28	TRBJ2-2	few	TGTGCCAGCAGTTTCGCGGACAGAGACACCGGGGAGCTGTTTTTT	CASSFADRDTGELFF
TRBD1	TRBV30	TRBJ2-1	once	TGTGCCTGGAATCCGGGACAGGGGGCAAATGAGCAGTTCTTC	CAWNPGQGANEQFF
TRBD1	TRBV6-2/TRBV6-3	TRBJ2-3	NA	TGTGCCAGTAGGACAGGAGAAAATACGCAGTATTTT	CASRTGENTQYF
NA	TRBV5-1	TRBJ2-7	NA	TGCGCCAGCAGCACCCGGGACACCTACGAGCAGTACTTC	CASSTRDTYEQYF
NA	TRBV6-1	TRBJ2-7	few	TGTGCCAGCAGTGAAGGTCCCACTTACGAGCAGTACTTC	CASSEGPTYEQYF
TRBD1	TRBV20-1	TRBJ2-2	few	TGCAGTGCTAGAGATAGTGGGACAGGGGCATTAGGGGAGCTGTTTTTT	CSARDSGTGALGELFF
NA	TRBV29-1	TRBJ2-3	many	TGCAGCGTAAGCACAGATACGCAGTATTTT	CSVSTDTQYF
TRBD1	TRBV18	TRBJ2-1	few	TGTGCCAGCTCACCGACAATGACAGGGCTCGATGAGCAGTTCTTC	CASSPTMTGLDEQFF
TRBD2	TRBV7-2	TRBJ2-1	NA	TGTGCCAGCAGCTTAGCGCGGACTAGCGGGATGAATGAGCAGTTCTTC	CASSLARTSGMNEQFF
NA	TRBV19	TRBJ2-2	few	TGTGCCAGTAGTACCCAGGGGCTCACGAACACCGGGGAGCTGTTTTTT	CASSTQGLTNTGELFF
TRBD1	TRBV5-5	TRBJ2-3	NA	TGTGCCAGCAGCTTGTCGGTACAGGGGAACACAGATACGCAGTATTTT	CASSLSVQGNTDTQYF
NA	TRBV5-1	TRBJ1-1	NA	TGCGCCAGCAGCTCGCGGGAAGGGGAGAACACTGAAGCTTTCTTT	CASSSREGENTEAFF
TRBD2	TRBV7-2	TRBJ2-7	few	TGTGCCAGCAGCTTAGCTAGCGGGAGTTACCACGAGCAGTACTTC	CASSLASGSYHEQYF
TRBD1	TRBV20-1	TRBJ2-2	NA	TGCAGCGCACCGGGACAGGGGACCGGGGAGCTGTTTTTT	CSAPGQGTGELFF
NA	TRBV7-2	TRBJ2-7	few	TGTGCCAGCAGCTTAATATTGGGTTTCCGTGAGCAGTACTTC	CASSLILGFREQYF
NA	TRBV20-1	TRBJ2-1	NA	TGCAGTGCTAGAGGGAGCAGCAACTACAATGAGCAGTTCTTC	CSARGSSNYNEQFF
NA	TRBV28	TRBJ2-3	few	TGTGCCAGCAGTCGACGACAGTTCACAGATACGCAGTATTTT	CASSRRQFTDTQYF
NA	TRBV18	TRBJ2-7	NA	TGTGCCAGCTCTATCAGCGCCTACGAGCAGTACTTC	CASSISAYEQYF
NA	TRBV5-1	TRBJ2-1	NA	TGCGCCAGCAGCTTGGCCGAGGGGTCTAGCTCCTACAATGAGCAGTTCTTC	CASSLAEGSSSYNEQFF
TRBD2	TRBV5-1	TRBJ2-3	few	TGCGCCAGCAGCTTGTTCCTAGCGGGAGGAGATACGCAGTATTTT	CASSLFLAGGDTQYF
NA	TRBV12-3/TRBV12-4	TRBJ2-5	few	TGTGCCAGCAGTTTTTCTGCGGGACAAGAGACCCAGTACTTC	CASSFSAGQETQYF
NA	TRBV3-2	TRBJ1-1	many	TGTGCCAGCAGTTACTATAGCAGGAGAACCCTGAACACTGAAGCTTTCTTT	CASSYYSRRTLNTEAFF
TRBD1	TRBV6-5	TRBJ1-1	few	TGTGCCAGCAGGAGGGGGCCTGAAGCTTTCTTT	CASRRGPEAFF